Presented here are 10 T cell receptor beta chains from one specimen sequenced in a study of vaccination and CD4 T cells after COVID-19. The treatment here: roughly 10-day PBMC culture with coronavirus spike peptide pools or control peptides (ViraFEST assay). CD4+ T cells that had been cultured provided DNA sequenced with the Oncomine TCR Beta short-read assay. TCRdb reanalysed the PCR reads using MiXCR and keeps one entry per CDR3 protein. Of about 20,000 distinct CDR3 sequences listed, around 63% are singletons. The antigens these receptors bind are not known. The sample was CD4+ T cells from blood, cultured in vitro. The source is a human donor who had recovered from COVID-19.

As DNA, the CDR3 is TGCAGTGCTAGCAGGCCAATGGGGGGGCAAACCTACGAGCAGTACTTC. Translating gives CSASRPMGGQTYEQYF. The chain carries TRBV20-1 and TRBJ2-7; possible D gene TRBD2, 7 bases. The V gene's germline CDR1 is DFQATT and CDR2 SNEGSKA (reference sequence). V lost 3 bases and J 2 bases, leaving 20 bases between the germline ends. This CDR3 is built from 16 residues.

The J gene is TRBJ1-2, the V gene TRBV29-1, with D tentatively TRBD1 (6 bases). This CDR3 spans 16 amino acids. In germline, CDR1 is SQVTM, CDR2 ANQGSEA. Trimming left V 0 bases short and J 4 bases short, with 18 bases between. The CDR3 spells CSVEDPSTGRAYGYTF. CDR3 sequence (DNA): TGCAGCGTTGAAGATCCGTCGACAGGCAGAGCCTATGGCTACACCTTC.

J is TRBJ1-2 and V is TRBV5-6; D unclear. Looked up from germline, CDR1 is SGHDT and CDR2 is YYEEEE. This CDR3 has 15 amino acids. V lost 4 bases and J lost 5, with 18 bases in between. CDR3 loop: CASSATPTHGYGYTF. The CDR3 region has the DNA TGTGCCAGCAGCGCAACCCCGACCCACGGGTATGGCTACACCTTC.

The chain carries TRBV7-2 and TRBJ2-7; 11 positions agree with TRBD2. CDR1 and CDR2 (germline): SGHTA, FQGNSA. V shed 1 base and J 0 bases; nucleotides not matched to a gene: 8. CDR3 length equals 18 residues. The CDR3 DNA is TGTGCCAGCAGCTTAGAGAGGGGGGGACTAGCGGCCTCCTACGAGCAGTACTTC. Translation: CASSLERGGLAASYEQYF.

This rearrangement joins TRBV20-1 to TRBJ1-1; no reliable D call. Trimming took 2 bases from V and 0 from J, leaving 16 bases between them. Germline assignment: CDR1 DFQATT and CDR2 SNEGSKA (reference sequence). This CDR3 has 16 residues. The CDR3 spells CSARTIRAAMNTEAFF. The CDR3, as DNA: TGCAGTGCTAGAACAATAAGGGCAGCGATGAACACTGAAGCTTTCTTT.

The V gene is TRBV20-1, the J gene TRBJ2-5; tentatively, D is TRBD2 (5 bases). CDR1 DFQATT and CDR2 SNEGSKA come from the germline V gene (reference sequence). This CDR3 region has 15 residues. V was cut by 0 bases and J by 7 bases, with 18 bases left in between. The CDR3 loop reads CSARESQKQAGTQYF. CDR3 DNA: TGCAGTGCTAGAGAGTCTCAAAAGCAGGCGGGGACCCAGTACTTC.

J is TRBJ2-2 and V is TRBV11-2, with 9 positions matching TRBD1. Per the germline V gene, CDR1 is SGHAT and CDR2 is FQNNGV. The V gene end was trimmed by 5 bases and the J gene end by 6 bases; junction bases not matched to a gene: 4. The CDR3 spans 14 residues. The CDR3 sequence is CASSRGTGSGELFF. The CDR3 coding sequence is TGTGCCAGCAGCCGAGGGACAGGGTCCGGGGAGCTGTTTTTT.

The J gene is TRBJ1-2, the V gene TRBV6-2 or TRBV6-3; possibly TRBD1 for D (5 bases). The CDR3 spans 14 residues. Trimming pared 0 bases from V and 6 bases from J, leaving 11 bases between. The germline CDR1 and CDR2 sequences are MNHEY and SVGEGT. DNA for the CDR3: TGTGCCAGCAGTTACTCGCCGGGGACGGATGGCTACACCTTC. Its protein product is CASSYSPGTDGYTF.

This clonotype was found a few times. The chain employs TRBV19 and TRBJ1-2, with D tentatively TRBD1 (6 bases). Germline assignment: CDR1 LNHDA and CDR2 SQIVND (reference sequence). The CDR3 totals 15 residues. With 3 bases removed from V and 2 bases from J, the gap between germline ends came to 13 bases. CDR3 region: CASSIRAGANYGYTF. CDR3 DNA: TGTGCCAGTAGTATTCGGGCAGGGGCAAACTATGGCTACACCTTC.

The chain recombines TRBV20-1 with TRBJ2-1; D may be TRBD2 (6 bases). Trimming took off 0 bases at V and 7 bases at J, with 19 bases between the two ends. CDR3 length: 16 amino acids. CDR1 DFQATT and CDR2 SNEGSKA come from the germline V gene (reference sequence). The CDR3 nucleotides are TGCAGTGCTAGAGATCCCGCGGGATCGGCGGGAAATGAGCAGTTCTTC. Translated: CSARDPAGSAGNEQFF.